These 24 T cell receptor beta chains came from one sample sequenced in a study of T cells in Graves' hyperthyroidism and ophthalmopathy (dated by TCRdb to the late 2010s). Receptor amplification or capture employed multiplex PCR. Sequenced using an Illumina HiSeq 2000. Amplification of TCR beta CDR3 regions was carried out from RNA transcripts. The first round of RT-PCR for the TCR CDR3 was performed with the HTBI primer set and the Qiagen OneStep RT-PCR kit. TCRdb redid the processing of the public reads, applying fastp at Q25 and MiXCR, and retained in-frame beta chains. Each entry is one CDR3 protein sequence, shown with its most common DNA and genes. The sample table contains about 580,000 distinct CDR3 sequences; only one count was recorded for approximately 15% of them. The ten largest account for around 5.4% of the sample. The specimen sequenced was blood. All receptors derive from a woman in her 30s with Graves' hyperthyroidism that later progressed to Graves' ophthalmopathy.

Ten or more counts support this clonotype. V is TRBV3-1 and J is TRBJ2-1; D remains ambiguous. This CDR3 has 14 amino acids. V was shortened by 0 bases and J by 6 bases, with 9 bases between the two germline ends. The germline CDR1 and CDR2 sequences are LGHDT and YNNKEL (reference sequence). CDR3 loop: CASSQEGYSNEQFF. The CDR3 bases are TGTGCCAGCAGCCAAGAAGGGTACAGCAATGAGCAGTTCTTC.

Many counts were recorded for this clonotype. The chain has TRBV28 and TRBJ2-3, with D maybe TRBD1 (6 bases). This CDR3 region has 13 residues. V was clipped by 6 bases and J by 4 bases, with 11 bases between them. Germline V gene data show CDR1 as MDHEN and CDR2 as SYDVKM. The CDR3 here is CASRYRVPDTQYF. CDR3 DNA: TGTGCCAGCAGGTACAGGGTCCCAGATACGCAGTATTTT. The full variable domain, with the rest looked up from reference TRBV28 and TRBJ2-3, is DVKVTQSSRYLVKRTGEKVFLECVQDMDHENMFWYRQDPGLGLRLIYFSYDVKMKEKGDIPEGYSVSREKKERFSLILESASTNQTSMYLCASRYRVPDTQYFGPGTRLTVL.

The CDR3 spells CSARGPKTGINQPQHF. CDR3 bases: TGCAGTGCTAGAGGGCCCAAGACAGGAATCAATCAGCCCCAGCATTTT. This chain uses TRBV20-1 with TRBJ1-5, with D possibly being TRBD1 (6 bases). This CDR3 has 16 residues. CDR1 and CDR2 (germline): DFQATT, SNEGSKA (reference sequence). Trimming cost V 1 base and J 3 bases, with 16 bases left between them.

This clonotype was seen at least ten times. The chain recombines TRBV20-1 with TRBJ2-1; D unclear. Per the germline V gene, CDR1 is DFQATT and CDR2 is SNEGSKA (reference sequence). V was pared by 2 bases and J by 2 bases, with 7 bases between. This CDR3 has 13 amino acids. In DNA form, the CDR3 reads TGCAGTGCTAGAAGCGAGACCTACAATGAGCAGTTCTTC. Translating gives CSARSETYNEQFF.

Ten or more counts support this clonotype. This rearrangement joins TRBV5-4 to TRBJ2-3; possible D gene TRBD2, 5 bases. There are 15 residues in the CDR3. The V gene lost 3 bases and the J gene lost 6 bases, with 17 bases spanning the gap. Germline loops: CDR1 SGHNT, CDR2 YYREEE (reference sequence). The CDR3 DNA follows: TGTGCCAGCAGCTCAGGACGGGATTTGATGGATACGCAGTATTTT. Translating it yields CASSSGRDLMDTQYF.

This clonotype has ten or more counts. The CDR3 loop reads CASSLPGGEAFF. The CDR3 DNA is TGTGCCAGCAGCCTCCCGGGGGGAGAAGCTTTCTTT. The V gene is TRBV12-3 or TRBV12-4, the J gene TRBJ1-1, with D perhaps matching TRBD1 (5 bases). The CDR3 contains 12 residues. Trimming cost V 6 bases and J 8 bases, with 13 bases left between them.

This clonotype came up many times. V gene TRBV15 combines with J gene TRBJ2-7, with 12 bases that match TRBD2. Unmatched junction bases numbered 4, after V lost 3 bases and J lost 1 base. Germline assignment: CDR1 LNHNV and CDR2 YYDKDF (reference sequence). The CDR3 covers 16 residues. CDR3 sequence reads: CATSRALAGGSYEQYF. The DNA of the CDR3 is TGTGCCACCAGCAGGGCCCTAGCGGGAGGGTCCTACGAGCAGTACTTC. Looking up the rest from reference TRBV15 and TRBJ2-7 gives the full variable domain: DAMVIQNPRYQVTQFGKPVTLSCSQTLNHNVMYWYQQKSSQAPKLLFHYYDKDFNNEADTPDNFQSRRPNTSFCFLDIRSPGLGDTAMYLCATSRALAGGSYEQYFGPGTRLTVT.

This clonotype was picked up many times. The V gene is TRBV5-1, the J gene TRBJ2-5; D remains unclear. Per germline, CDR1 SGHRS and CDR2 YFSETQ. This CDR3 is 13 amino acids long. Trimming took 4 bases from V and 1 from J, leaving 8 bases between them. The CDR3 loop is CASSLLVQETQYF. CDR3 nucleotides: TGCGCCAGCAGCCTCTTGGTCCAAGAGACCCAGTACTTC.

This clonotype was observed many times. The chain joins TRBV20-1 to TRBJ2-2; 12 positions match TRBD1. The CDR3 extends over 20 amino acids. Per the germline V gene, CDR1 is DFQATT and CDR2 is SNEGSKA (reference sequence). With V trimmed by 0 bases and J by 1 base, 12 bases remained unmatched. The CDR3 sequence is CSARDMVGRDRGLNTGELFF. The CDR3 DNA reads as TGCAGTGCTAGAGATATGGTTGGACGGGACAGGGGGCTGAACACCGGGGAGCTGTTTTTT.

This clonotype was detected ten times or more. The rearrangement uses TRBV6-2 or TRBV6-3 and TRBJ1-5; D ambiguous. This CDR3 is 15 amino acids long. Germline lookup yields CDR1 MNHEY and CDR2 SVGEGT. V lost 0 bases and J 7 bases, leaving 13 bases between the germline ends. The CDR3 loop is CASSYSAGSGQPQHF. CDR3 in DNA: TGTGCCAGCAGTTACTCGGCTGGGAGCGGACAGCCCCAGCATTTT.

This clonotype was detected many times. The rearrangement uses TRBV7-2 and TRBJ2-1; D is undetermined. The V and J ends lost 2 bases and 12 bases respectively, with 5 bases between them. CDR1 and CDR2 from the germline V gene are SGHTA and FQGNSA. This CDR3 spans 10 amino acids. CDR3 nucleotide sequence: TGTGCCAGCAGCTTAAACGTGCAGTTCTTC. Amino acid sequence: CASSLNVQFF.

This clonotype was detected many times. The chain uses TRBV19 and TRBJ1-1; TRBD1 matches at 8 bases. J lost 4 bases, V lost 4 bases, and 2 bases had no gene match. The germline V gene has CDR1 LNHDA and CDR2 SQIVND (reference sequence). The CDR3 runs 13 residues. DNA for the CDR3: TGTGCCAGTAGTAGGGACAGGACCACTGAAGCTTTCTTT. This codes for CASSRDRTTEAFF.

This clonotype was picked up many times. The V call is TRBV6-1, the J call TRBJ2-3, with a possible D match to TRBD2 (6 bases). The CDR3 consists of 17 residues. Trimming pared 6 bases from V and 0 bases from J, leaving 19 bases between. Germline V gene data show CDR1 as MNHNS and CDR2 as SASEGT. CDR3 protein: CASRRAVADTSTDTQYF. CDR3 in DNA: TGTGCCAGCAGAAGGGCGGTAGCGGATACTAGCACAGATACGCAGTATTTT.

This clonotype was seen many times. The chain couples TRBV24-1 to TRBJ2-1; tentatively, D is TRBD2 (5 bases). Germline CDR1 is KGHDR and CDR2 is SFDVKD. The CDR3 is 16 amino acids. Trimming removed 0 bases at V and 0 bases at J, with 8 bases between. The CDR3 DNA reads as TGTGCCACCAGTGATTTGGGAGGTTACTCCTACAATGAGCAGTTCTTC. Residues: CATSDLGGYSYNEQFF.

Ten or more counts support this clonotype. The rearrangement uses TRBV24-1 and TRBJ2-2, with a tentative D call TRBD1 (7 bases). The CDR3 has 15 residues. The germline gives CDR1 KGHDR, CDR2 SFDVKD. Trimming left V 5 bases short and J 6 bases short, with 15 bases between. Here the CDR3 reads CATSVEGAMAGELFF. CDR3 DNA: TGTGCCACCAGTGTGGAGGGGGCGATGGCCGGGGAGCTGTTTTTT.

This clonotype was counted a few times. This chain connects TRBV5-1 to TRBJ2-2, with D possibly matching TRBD1 (5 bases). Trimming shortened V by 4 bases and J by 5 bases, and 12 bases separated the two germline ends. Germline lookup yields CDR1 SGHRS and CDR2 YFSETQ. This CDR3 is 14 amino acids long. CDR3 sequence reads: CASSVDRYTGELFF. In DNA, the CDR3 is TGCGCCAGCAGCGTAGACAGATATACCGGGGAGCTGTTTTTT.

There are a few counts of this clonotype. This sequence joins TRBV7-2 and TRBJ1-6, with D maybe TRBD1 (6 bases). The V end lost 5 bases, the J end lost 4 bases, and 21 bases lay between the germline ends. Germline V gene sequence: CDR1 SGHTA, CDR2 FQGNSA. The CDR3 has 18 residues. The CDR3 is CASSPGVGVYKYNSPLHF. CDR3 DNA: TGTGCCAGCAGCCCAGGGGTGGGCGTCTATAAGTATAATTCACCCCTCCACTTT. Filled out from reference TRBV7-2 and TRBJ1-6, the complete variable domain reads GAGVSQSPSNKVTEKGKDVELRCDPISGHTALYWYRQSLGQGLEFLIYFQGNSAPDKSGLPSDRFSAERTGGSVSTLTIQRTQQEDSAVYLCASSPGVGVYKYNSPLHFGNGTRLTVT.

V gene TRBV20-1 combines with J gene TRBJ2-7; 14 positions match TRBD2. This CDR3 has 17 amino acids. Losses at the gene ends were 4 bases for V and 2 bases for J; bases not matched to a gene: 10. Per the germline V gene, CDR1 is DFQATT and CDR2 is SNEGSKA (reference sequence). CDR3 coding DNA: TGCAGTGCTAATGGGGGACTAGCGGGAGCTCTTGCCTACGAGCAGTACTTC. Protein sequence: CSANGGLAGALAYEQYF.

This clonotype was recorded at least ten times. The chain recombines TRBV7-2 with TRBJ1-1; D remains ambiguous. This CDR3 is built from 14 residues. V was pared by 0 bases and J by 0 bases, with 5 bases between. Per the germline V gene, CDR1 is SGHTA and CDR2 is FQGNSA. The CDR3 region has the DNA TGTGCCAGCAGCTTAGCACAGTTGAACACTGAAGCTTTCTTT. Translating it yields CASSLAQLNTEAFF.

The chain has TRBV4-1 and TRBJ2-2; D is perhaps TRBD2 (5 bases). In germline, CDR1 is MGHRA, CDR2 YSYEKL. The CDR3 loop spans 16 amino acids. Trimming left V 1 base short and J 4 bases short, with 13 bases between. This chain's CDR3 is CASSQGGFGSTGELFF. In DNA form, the CDR3 reads TGCGCCAGCAGCCAAGGAGGGTTCGGTAGCACCGGGGAGCTGTTTTTT.

The chain couples TRBV3-1 to TRBJ2-1, with 7 bases that match TRBD2. CDR1 and CDR2 (germline): LGHDT, YNNKEL (reference sequence). The CDR3 has 14 residues. With 6 bases clipped from V and 6 bases from J, the junction kept 8 bases outside the gene matches. The CDR3 sequence is CASRASGRPNEQFF. The CDR3 DNA is TGTGCCAGCAGGGCTAGCGGAAGGCCCAATGAGCAGTTCTTC.

On this clonotype: Without the conserved terminal phenylalanine or tryptophan, this CDR3 likely stems from a read error. The V gene is TRBV6-1, the J gene TRBJ1-1; a possible D gene is TRBD1 (5 bases). CDR1 is MNHNS, CDR2 SASEGT, per germline. Trimming removed 6 bases from V and 4 bases from J, with 18 bases in between. The CDR3 has 15 amino acids. The CDR3 sequence: CASSPGHGRSTEAFV. CDR3 sequence (DNA): TGTGCCAGCAGCCCCGGACACGGAAGAAGCACTGAAGCTTTCGTT.

This clonotype was detected only once. Because the CDR3 is missing its conserved closing phenylalanine or tryptophan, this is likely a read error. The chain has TRBV29-1 and TRBJ1-4; 7 nucleotides line up with TRBD1. Germline CDR1 is SQVTM and CDR2 is ANQGSEA. The CDR3 contains 14 residues. Trimming took 6 bases from V and 5 from J; bases not matched to a gene: 9. The CDR3 DNA reads TGCAGCGTCGGTACGGGACAGAAAAATGAAAAACTGTTTTCT. Translation gives CSVGTGQKNEKLFS.

This clonotype was recorded a few times. The J gene is TRBJ2-1, the V gene TRBV7-3; 11 bases are a match to TRBD2. The CDR3 covers 18 residues. J gave up 0 bases and V 2 bases, and 6 bases lay outside the gene matches. The germline V gene has CDR1 SGHTA and CDR2 FQGTGA. The CDR3 reads CASSLVSLAGGSYNEQFF. CDR3 nucleotide sequence: TGTGCCAGCAGCTTAGTTAGTCTAGCGGGAGGCTCCTACAATGAGCAGTTCTTC.